This is a list of T cell receptor beta chains from one sample in a study of blood T cell repertoires in COVID-19. Libraries were prepared by immunoSEQ multiplex PCR; TCRdb keeps only in-frame clonotypes and omits some of them. Of about 3,400 clones listed, approximately 84% are singletons. The sample comprised peripheral blood. The receptors come from a human donor in a cohort sampled during active COVID-19. Both conserved end residues are part of each CDR3. The D gene is left open where the match is weak. Only some rows state a clone size, as once, few, many or a class for expanded clones.

j_call: TRBJ1-1
d_call: NA
clone_size: NA
v_call: TRBV28
cdr3_aa: CAAQAGAGNTEAFF
cdr3_nt: TGTGCCGCGCAGGCGGGAGCGGGGAACACTGAAGCTTTCTTT

j_call: TRBJ2-7
d_call: TRBD1
clone_size: NA
v_call: TRBV10-3
cdr3_aa: CAISAGTGSSYEQYF
cdr3_nt: TGTGCCATCAGTGCCGGGACAGGGAGCTCCTACGAGCAGTACTTC

j_call: TRBJ2-7
d_call: NA
clone_size: few
v_call: TRBV7-9
cdr3_aa: CASGWAAYEQYF
cdr3_nt: TGTGCCAGCGGCTGGGCAGCCTACGAGCAGTACTTC

j_call: TRBJ2-7
d_call: TRBD2
clone_size: few
v_call: TRBV7-2
cdr3_aa: CASSLGLAGELPYEQYF
cdr3_nt: TGTGCCAGCAGCCTGGGACTAGCGGGGGAACTTCCCTACGAGCAGTACTTC

j_call: TRBJ1-3
d_call: NA
clone_size: NA
v_call: TRBV9
cdr3_aa: CASSNQGFSGNTIYF
cdr3_nt: TGTGCCAGCAGCAACCAGGGGTTCTCTGGAAACACCATATATTTT

j_call: TRBJ1-1
d_call: NA
clone_size: NA
v_call: TRBV20-1
cdr3_aa: CSARAGTEAFF
cdr3_nt: TGCAGTGCTAGGGCAGGGACTGAAGCTTTCTTT

j_call: TRBJ1-1
d_call: NA
clone_size: NA
v_call: TRBV2
cdr3_aa: CASSALPTEAFF
cdr3_nt: TGTGCCAGCAGTGCCCTACCCACTGAAGCTTTCTTT

j_call: TRBJ2-3
d_call: TRBD1
clone_size: NA
v_call: TRBV19
cdr3_aa: CASSRDRDPSDTQYF
cdr3_nt: TGTGCCAGTAGTCGGGACAGGGACCCGTCAGATACGCAGTATTTT

j_call: TRBJ2-2
d_call: NA
clone_size: few
v_call: TRBV19
cdr3_aa: CASSIGILSHMTGELFF
cdr3_nt: TGTGCCAGTAGTATAGGTATCCTTTCCCACATGACCGGGGAGCTGTTTTTT

j_call: TRBJ1-4
d_call: TRBD1
clone_size: NA
v_call: TRBV12-3/TRBV12-4
cdr3_aa: CATQGGNEKLFF
cdr3_nt: TGTGCCACCCAGGGGGGTAATGAAAAACTGTTTTTT

j_call: TRBJ1-2
d_call: TRBD1
clone_size: NA
v_call: TRBV5-4
cdr3_aa: CASQTGVGGYTF
cdr3_nt: TGTGCCAGCCAGACAGGGGTTGGAGGCTACACCTTC

j_call: TRBJ2-1
d_call: NA
clone_size: NA
v_call: TRBV6-1
cdr3_aa: CASSEGGQYNEQFF
cdr3_nt: TGTGCCAGCAGTGAAGGGGGGCAATACAATGAGCAGTTCTTC

j_call: TRBJ1-1
d_call: NA
clone_size: NA
v_call: TRBV20-1
cdr3_aa: CSASSQDKAFF
cdr3_nt: TGCAGTGCTAGTTCACAGGACAAAGCTTTCTTT

j_call: TRBJ1-2
d_call: NA
clone_size: NA
v_call: TRBV29-1
cdr3_aa: CSVAGGGTNYGYTF
cdr3_nt: TGCAGCGTTGCGGGAGGGGGTACTAACTATGGCTACACCTTC

j_call: TRBJ2-1
d_call: TRBD2
clone_size: NA
v_call: TRBV7-8
cdr3_aa: CASSRGGAVENEQFF
cdr3_nt: TGTGCCAGCAGCCGCGGGGGGGCCGTCGAGAATGAGCAGTTCTTC

j_call: TRBJ1-2
d_call: TRBD1
clone_size: NA
v_call: TRBV30
cdr3_aa: CAWSYRTGRNGYTF
cdr3_nt: TGTGCCTGGAGTTACCGGACAGGTCGAAATGGCTACACCTTC

j_call: TRBJ2-5
d_call: TRBD2
clone_size: NA
v_call: TRBV3-1/TRBV3-2
cdr3_aa: CASSRRLAEETQYF
cdr3_nt: TGTGCCAGCAGCCGTAGACTAGCTGAAGAGACCCAGTACTTC

j_call: TRBJ2-7
d_call: TRBD1
clone_size: NA
v_call: TRBV6-5
cdr3_aa: CASSRTGPYEQYF
cdr3_nt: TGTGCCAGCAGTCGGACAGGGCCATACGAGCAGTACTTC

j_call: TRBJ1-1
d_call: NA
clone_size: NA
v_call: TRBV6-2/TRBV6-3
cdr3_aa: CASSYGSWNTEAFF
cdr3_nt: TGTGCCAGCAGTTATGGGAGCTGGAACACTGAAGCTTTCTTT

j_call: TRBJ2-7
d_call: TRBD2
clone_size: NA
v_call: TRBV4-1
cdr3_aa: CASSQALAVNYEQYF
cdr3_nt: TGCGCCAGCAGTCAAGCTCTAGCGGTAAACTACGAGCAGTACTTC

j_call: TRBJ1-2
d_call: NA
clone_size: NA
v_call: TRBV9
cdr3_aa: CASRKERAGVEGNGYTF
cdr3_nt: TGTGCCAGCAGGAAGGAAAGGGCAGGGGTCGAGGGTAATGGCTACACCTTC

j_call: TRBJ2-1
d_call: NA
clone_size: NA
v_call: TRBV2
cdr3_aa: CASSVTRWPFF
cdr3_nt: TGTGCCAGCAGTGTTACCCGATGGCCGTTCTTC

j_call: TRBJ2-7
d_call: NA
clone_size: NA
v_call: TRBV12-2
cdr3_aa: CASRLGAGVAFEQYF
cdr3_nt: TGTGCAAGTCGCTTAGGGGCAGGGGTAGCCTTCGAGCAGTACTTC

j_call: TRBJ1-1
d_call: NA
clone_size: NA
v_call: TRBV11-3
cdr3_aa: CASSRRQANTEAFF
cdr3_nt: TGTGCCAGCAGCAGACGACAGGCAAACACTGAAGCTTTCTTT

j_call: TRBJ2-1
d_call: TRBD2
clone_size: NA
v_call: TRBV2
cdr3_aa: CASSLASGGPSYNEQFF
cdr3_nt: TGTGCCAGCAGCCTCGCTAGCGGGGGCCCCTCCTACAATGAGCAGTTCTTC

j_call: TRBJ1-5
d_call: NA
clone_size: few
v_call: TRBV2
cdr3_aa: CASRAGGLSNQPQHF
cdr3_nt: TGTGCCAGCAGGGCGGGGGGTCTTAGCAATCAGCCCCAGCATTTT

j_call: TRBJ2-7
d_call: NA
clone_size: NA
v_call: TRBV2
cdr3_aa: CASSPQGPFEQYF
cdr3_nt: TGTGCCAGCAGCCCACAGGGCCCCTTCGAGCAGTACTTC

j_call: TRBJ2-3
d_call: NA
clone_size: NA
v_call: TRBV7-3
cdr3_aa: CASSPSPGGLPDTQYF
cdr3_nt: TGTGCCAGCAGCCCCTCGCCAGGGGGGCTGCCAGATACGCAGTATTTT

j_call: TRBJ2-1
d_call: TRBD1
clone_size: NA
v_call: TRBV7-9
cdr3_aa: CASTPPGQGRDEQFF
cdr3_nt: TGTGCCAGCACCCCCCCGGGACAGGGGAGAGATGAGCAGTTCTTC

j_call: TRBJ1-4
d_call: TRBD1
clone_size: NA
v_call: TRBV9
cdr3_aa: CASSTGDGPEKLFF
cdr3_nt: TGTGCCAGCAGCACAGGGGACGGCCCTGAAAAACTGTTTTTT

j_call: TRBJ2-7
d_call: NA
clone_size: once
v_call: TRBV5-1
cdr3_aa: CASSSTGGPYEQYF
cdr3_nt: TGCGCCAGCAGCTCGACGGGGGGCCCCTACGAGCAGTACTTC

j_call: TRBJ2-3
d_call: TRBD2
clone_size: once
v_call: TRBV14
cdr3_aa: CASSHGLVEADTQYF
cdr3_nt: TGTGCCAGCAGCCACGGACTAGTCGAGGCAGATACGCAGTATTTT

j_call: TRBJ2-3
d_call: NA
clone_size: NA
v_call: TRBV9
cdr3_aa: CASSVATGYPTDTQYF
cdr3_nt: TGTGCCAGCAGCGTAGCCACGGGGTATCCCACAGATACGCAGTATTTT

j_call: TRBJ1-6
d_call: NA
clone_size: NA
v_call: TRBV4-1
cdr3_aa: CASSQGDFNSPLHF
cdr3_nt: TGCGCCAGCAGCCAAGGGGACTTTAATTCACCCCTCCACTTT

j_call: TRBJ2-5
d_call: NA
clone_size: NA
v_call: TRBV20-1
cdr3_aa: CSASSAGQETQYF
cdr3_nt: TGCAGTGCTAGTTCGGCAGGCCAAGAGACCCAGTACTTC

j_call: TRBJ1-2
d_call: NA
clone_size: NA
v_call: TRBV5-4
cdr3_aa: CASSLPGAQNYGYTF
cdr3_nt: TGTGCCAGCAGCTTGCCAGGTGCGCAAAACTATGGCTACACCTTC

j_call: TRBJ1-1
d_call: NA
clone_size: NA
v_call: TRBV5-4
cdr3_aa: CASSLQGVNTEAFF
cdr3_nt: TGTGCCAGCAGCTTACAAGGGGTGAACACTGAAGCTTTCTTT

j_call: TRBJ1-2
d_call: TRBD1
clone_size: NA
v_call: TRBV3-1/TRBV3-2
cdr3_aa: CASSQGDRGPYGYTF
cdr3_nt: TGTGCCAGCAGCCAGGGGGACAGGGGCCCTTATGGCTACACCTTC

j_call: TRBJ2-3
d_call: TRBD2
clone_size: NA
v_call: TRBV18
cdr3_aa: CASSLPGLAGVPDTQYF
cdr3_nt: TGTGCCAGCTCACTACCGGGACTAGCGGGGGTTCCGGATACGCAGTATTTT

j_call: TRBJ1-4
d_call: NA
clone_size: once
v_call: TRBV3-1/TRBV3-2
cdr3_aa: CASSLPVTGYNEKLFF
cdr3_nt: TGTGCCAGCAGCCTACCCGTGACAGGCTATAATGAAAAACTGTTTTTT

j_call: TRBJ1-1
d_call: NA
clone_size: NA
v_call: TRBV6-5
cdr3_aa: CASSRVSSGETEAFF
cdr3_nt: TGTGCCAGCAGTCGAGTGTCCTCAGGGGAGACTGAAGCTTTCTTT

j_call: TRBJ1-5
d_call: NA
clone_size: NA
v_call: TRBV19
cdr3_aa: CASTKRGGVIQPQHF
cdr3_nt: TGTGCCAGTACTAAAAGGGGAGGGGTTATTCAGCCCCAGCATTTT

j_call: TRBJ1-5
d_call: NA
clone_size: NA
v_call: TRBV30
cdr3_aa: CAWSGQANQPQHF
cdr3_nt: TGTGCCTGGAGTGGACAGGCGAATCAGCCCCAGCATTTT

j_call: TRBJ2-1
d_call: TRBD2
clone_size: NA
v_call: TRBV6-4
cdr3_aa: CASSDSAGGARDEQFF
cdr3_nt: TGTGCCAGCAGTGACTCGGCGGGGGGGGCGAGAGATGAGCAGTTCTTC

j_call: TRBJ1-2
d_call: NA
clone_size: NA
v_call: TRBV5-1
cdr3_aa: CAIWEGYGYTF
cdr3_nt: TGCGCCATCTGGGAGGGCTATGGCTACACCTTC

j_call: TRBJ2-7
d_call: TRBD1
clone_size: NA
v_call: TRBV27
cdr3_aa: CASSFTPPGQGGNEQYF
cdr3_nt: TGTGCCAGCAGTTTCACCCCTCCGGGACAGGGAGGGAACGAGCAGTACTTC

j_call: TRBJ1-1
d_call: NA
clone_size: few
v_call: TRBV10-1
cdr3_aa: CASSESKGQDLGNTEAFF
cdr3_nt: TGCGCCAGCAGTGAGTCGAAAGGGCAGGACTTGGGGAACACTGAAGCTTTCTTT

j_call: TRBJ1-5
d_call: NA
clone_size: NA
v_call: TRBV4-1
cdr3_aa: CASSLAPNQPQHF
cdr3_nt: TGCGCCAGCAGCCTAGCCCCTAATCAGCCCCAGCATTTT

j_call: TRBJ2-3
d_call: NA
clone_size: medium-sized
v_call: TRBV6-2/TRBV6-3
cdr3_aa: CASSKYRRYGTDTQYF
cdr3_nt: TGTGCCAGCAGTAAGTACAGGCGGTACGGGACAGATACGCAGTATTTT

j_call: TRBJ1-6
d_call: NA
clone_size: NA
v_call: TRBV7-9
cdr3_aa: CASSLASREGFEASPLHF
cdr3_nt: TGTGCCAGCAGCTTAGCATCTCGGGAAGGGTTTGAGGCCTCACCCCTCCACTTT

j_call: TRBJ1-2
d_call: TRBD1
clone_size: large
v_call: TRBV7-9
cdr3_aa: CASSADRTGYGYTF
cdr3_nt: TGTGCCAGCAGCGCGGACAGGACTGGCTATGGCTACACCTTC

j_call: TRBJ1-4
d_call: NA
clone_size: NA
v_call: TRBV6-6
cdr3_aa: CASSYRGGEKLFF
cdr3_nt: TGTGCCAGCAGTTACAGGGGCGGTGAAAAACTGTTTTTT